These 11 T cell receptor beta chains were all obtained from the same sample, sequenced in a study of T-cell reconstitution after alpha-beta-depleted transplantation in children. Unique molecular identifiers were built into the TCRbeta library. TCRdb fed the PCR reads into MiXCR, producing one record per CDR3 protein. The sample has around 370,000 distinct CDR3 sequences; about 9.3% are singletons. The input for sequencing was PBMCs from the stem cell graft donor, taken from the stem cell graft. The receptors derive from a human donor who donated a stem cell graft to a child with acute lymphoblastic leukemia.

This clonotype was detected many times. The CDR3: CASSLTDPSYEQYF. CDR3 in DNA: TGCGCCAGCAGCTTAACGGACCCATCCTACGAGCAGTACTTC. The V and J genes are TRBV5-1 and TRBJ2-7; no definite D call. The V gene's germline CDR1 is SGHRS and CDR2 YFSETQ. CDR3 length equals 14 residues. The V end was cut by 2 bases, the J end by 1 base, with 10 bases between.

This clonotype was seen repeatedly, ten times or more. The CDR3 reads CASADSSYEQYF. The CDR3 DNA reads as TGTGCCAGCGCCGATTCCTCCTACGAGCAGTACTTC. This chain connects TRBV12-3 or TRBV12-4 to TRBJ2-7, with unresolved D. The CDR3 runs 12 residues. Trimming took 8 bases from V and 0 from J, leaving 8 bases between them.

This clonotype was observed a few times. This chain joins TRBV5-1 and TRBJ2-1; the match to TRBD2 covers 8 bases. The V gene's germline CDR1 is SGHRS and CDR2 YFSETQ. This CDR3 contains 15 residues. Trimming took 1 base from V and 3 from J; bases not matched to a gene: 3. CDR3 sequence reads: CASSLKLAVYNEQFF. CDR3 DNA: TGCGCCAGCAGCTTGAAACTAGCGGTCTACAATGAGCAGTTCTTC.

This clonotype was counted many times. V and J are TRBV10-3 and TRBJ1-1; D gene ambiguous. Trimming cost V 4 bases and J 1 base, with 10 bases left between them. CDR3 size: 14 residues. Per the germline V gene, CDR1 is ENHRY and CDR2 is SYGVKD. DNA for the CDR3: TGTGCCATCAGTGGATTTGACACGAACACTGAAGCTTTCTTT. Translated, it gives CAISGFDTNTEAFF.

This clonotype was seen a handful of times. The chain uses TRBV28 and TRBJ1-6; D is uncertain. With 10 bases removed from V and 6 bases from J, the gap between germline ends came to 13 bases. This CDR3 comprises 13 residues. The V gene's germline CDR1 is MDHEN and CDR2 SYDVKM. In DNA, the CDR3 is TGTGCCACATCCCCCAGGACTAATTCACCCCTCCACTTT. This encodes CATSPRTNSPLHF. Combining the CDR3 with reference TRBV28 and TRBJ1-6 gives the whole variable domain DVKVTQSSRYLVKRTGEKVFLECVQDMDHENMFWYRQDPGLGLRLIYFSYDVKMKEKGDIPEGYSVSREKKERFSLILESASTNQTSMYLCATSPRTNSPLHFGNGTRLTVT.

The sample holds many counts of this clonotype. The genes are TRBV28 and TRBJ2-7; 9 nucleotides line up with TRBD1. V lost 1 base, J lost 4 bases, and 5 bases stayed unmatched. Germline loops: CDR1 MDHEN, CDR2 SYDVKM. CDR3 size: 15 residues. The CDR3 sequence is CASSLYKQGAYEQYF. CDR3 nucleotides: TGTGCCAGCAGTTTATATAAACAGGGGGCATACGAGCAGTACTTC.

The rearrangement links TRBV6-5 to TRBJ2-1; D not resolved. The germline V and J ends were trimmed by 2 bases and 0 bases, with 8 bases remaining between them. This CDR3 is 15 amino acids long. CDR1 is MNHEY and CDR2 is SVGAGI in the germline V gene. The CDR3 region is CASSYGQSSYNEQFF. DNA of the CDR3: TGTGCCAGCAGTTACGGTCAGAGCTCCTACAATGAGCAGTTCTTC.

This clonotype has a handful of counts. The chain employs TRBV11-2 and TRBJ2-3, with TRBD1 identical over 9 bases. CDR1 is SGHAT and CDR2 is FQNNGV in the germline V gene. Trimming cost V 6 bases and J 2 bases; bases outside gene matches: 15. The CDR3 is 18 residues long. This chain's CDR3 is CASSQPRTGDGTTDTQYF. Here the CDR3 DNA reads TGTGCCAGCAGTCAACCAAGGACAGGGGACGGCACCACAGATACGCAGTATTTT.

The chain joins TRBV18 to TRBJ2-7; perhaps TRBD1 as D (6 bases). Germline lookup yields CDR1 KGHSH and CDR2 LQKENI. The germline V and J ends were trimmed by 6 bases and 4 bases, with 10 bases remaining between them. The CDR3 runs to 12 residues. The CDR3 DNA sequence: TGTGCCAGCTCCCAACAGGGTTACGAGCAGTACTTC. Protein: CASSQQGYEQYF.

This clonotype was observed a handful of times. The chain uses TRBV3-1 and TRBJ2-7; 7 bases map to TRBD1. With V trimmed by 3 bases and J by 0 bases, 14 bases remained unmatched. Germline lookup yields CDR1 LGHDT and CDR2 YNNKEL (reference sequence). The CDR3 covers 18 residues. CDR3 bases: TGTGCCAGCAGCCACATCGTGGTGGGCAGGGGGAACTCCTACGAGCAGTACTTC. Its translation is CASSHIVVGRGNSYEQYF.

This clonotype turned up a few times. CDR3 sequence reads: CSASDFGLGSYNSPLHF. The CDR3 coding sequence is TGCAGTGCTAGTGATTTCGGGCTTGGTTCCTATAATTCACCCCTCCACTTT. The chain recombines TRBV20-1 with TRBJ1-6, with no clear D. Germline V gene sequence: CDR1 DFQATT, CDR2 SNEGSKA (reference sequence). The V end lost 3 bases, the J end lost 1 base, and 16 bases lay between the germline ends. The CDR3 extends over 17 amino acids.